This T cell receptor beta chain was observed in a study of PD-1 blockade in classical Hodgkin lymphoma. Clones were sequenced by immunoSEQ multiplex PCR, and TCRdb holds only the in-frame ones, with some missing. This table holds about 34,000 clones, around nine tenths found once. Regarding time point: newly diagnosed, previously untreated cHL patient sample. Thawed PBMCs yielded CD4+ T cells through magnetic negative selection. Acting as the comparison were PBMCs from newly diagnosed, untreated classical Hodgkin lymphoma. The V segment lost 0 bases and the J segment 4 bases; nucleotides outside the gene matches: 9. Per the germline V gene, CDR1 is SGHNT and CDR2 is YYREEE (reference sequence). The CDR3 has 18 residues.

V usage is TRBV5-4 and J usage is TRBJ2-1; TRBD2 agrees at 11 bases. The sequence was collected from a human donor with classical Hodgkin lymphoma. Sample: CD4+ T cells from blood. The CDR3 protein is CASSLGGLAGGMYNEQFF. CDR3 DNA sequence: TGTGCCAGCAGCTTGGGAGGATTAGCGGGAGGGATGTACAATGAGCAGTTCTTC.